Below are 6 T cell receptor beta chains sequenced from a single sample in a study of OX40 agonist ivuxolimab in advanced cancers. Libraries were built with the immunoSEQ multiplex PCR assay. TCRdb limited this immuneACCESS table to in-frame rearrangements with V and J called. A share of clones is missing; checked studies link under half to unresolved V genes, and the rest is unexplained. The sample includes tens of thousands of clones, with roughly 80% observed a single time. The top ten constitute 5% to 6% of the sample. Sequencing was performed on CD4+ or CD8+ T cells sorted from blood, taken in a trial of the OX40 agonist ivuxolimab. These receptors were obtained from an adult with an advanced solid tumor such as melanoma, head and neck, liver or kidney cancer.

The chain couples TRBV5-4 to TRBJ2-1; 11 bases align to TRBD2. The CDR3 length is 16 residues. CDR1 is SGHNT and CDR2 is YYREEE in the germline V gene (reference sequence). The V segment lost 0 bases and the J segment 9 bases; nucleotides outside the gene matches: 8. CDR3 in amino acids: CASSLAGLAGLGEQFF. CDR3 bases: TGTGCCAGCAGCTTGGCCGGACTAGCGGGCTTAGGTGAGCAGTTCTTC.

This chain links TRBV7-6 with TRBJ2-3, with D possibly being TRBD1 (6 bases). V gave up 4 bases and J gave up 6 bases, with 20 bases separating them. CDR3 length equals 16 residues. CDR1 SGHVS and CDR2 FNYEAQ come from the germline V gene. CDR3 residues: CASSSETGKTRDTQYF. The DNA of the CDR3 is TGTGCCAGCAGCTCAGAAACAGGGAAAACGAGGGATACGCAGTATTTT.

The V call is TRBV9, the J call TRBJ2-3; 15 nucleotides align to TRBD2. Trimming at V came to 3 bases and at J to 6 bases, leaving 17 bases not matched to a gene. The CDR3 is 20 amino acids. Per the germline V gene, CDR1 is SGDLS and CDR2 is YYNGEE. CDR3 region: CASSAPAGTSGRRVMDTQYF. The CDR3 DNA follows: TGTGCCAGCAGCGCCCCAGCCGGGACTAGCGGGAGGAGGGTTATGGATACGCAGTATTTT.

The chain has TRBV7-2 and TRBJ2-5, with no clear D. The CDR3 runs to 13 residues. Trimming left V 5 bases short and J 5 bases short, with 12 bases between. The germline V gene encodes CDR1 SGHTA and CDR2 FQGNSA. CDR3 nucleotide sequence: TGTGCCAGCAGCCAAGATCCGGAGGAGACCCAGTACTTC. Residues: CASSQDPEETQYF.

The J gene is TRBJ1-3, the V gene TRBV9; D not certain. Trimming shortened V by 1 base and J by 0 bases, and 8 bases separated the two germline ends. CDR3 size: 15 residues. CDR1 and CDR2 (germline): SGDLS, YYNGEE. This CDR3 is CASSVSFLSGNTIYF. DNA of the CDR3: TGTGCCAGCAGCGTATCGTTCCTCTCTGGAAACACCATATATTTT.

The rearrangement uses TRBV2 and TRBJ2-7; weak D call: TRBD2 (6 bases). Trimming stripped 2 bases from V and 6 bases from J, with 8 bases between. The CDR3 extends over 12 amino acids. Per germline, CDR1 SNHLY and CDR2 FYNNEI. The DNA of the CDR3 is TGTGCCAGCAGTGAACTGCGGGGCGAGCAGTACTTC. Translated: CASSELRGEQYF.